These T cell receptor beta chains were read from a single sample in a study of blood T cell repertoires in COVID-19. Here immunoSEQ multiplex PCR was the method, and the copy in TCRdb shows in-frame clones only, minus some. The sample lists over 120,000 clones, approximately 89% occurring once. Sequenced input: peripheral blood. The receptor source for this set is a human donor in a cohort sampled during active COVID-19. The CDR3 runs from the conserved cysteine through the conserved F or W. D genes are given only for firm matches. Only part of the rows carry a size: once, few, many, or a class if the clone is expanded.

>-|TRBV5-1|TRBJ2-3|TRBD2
TGCGCCAGCAGCTTCCCGACTAGCGGGGGGGAAGATACGCAGTATTTT
CASSFPTSGGEDTQYF
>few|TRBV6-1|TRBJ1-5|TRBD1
TGTGCCAGCAGTGAACCGCGGACAGGGGTTCAGCCCCAGCATTTT
CASSEPRTGVQPQHF
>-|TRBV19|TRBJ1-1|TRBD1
TGTGCCAGTACAAGACAGGGAAGGAACACTGAAGCTTTCTTT
CASTRQGRNTEAFF
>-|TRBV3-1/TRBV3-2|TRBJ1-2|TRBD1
TGTGCCAGCAGCCTCGGACAGGGCGGTAAAATGTATGGCTACACCTTC
CASSLGQGGKMYGYTF
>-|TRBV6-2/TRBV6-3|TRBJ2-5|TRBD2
TGTGCCAGCAGTATGGGACTAGCGGGGGGGCTGGAGACCCAGTACTTC
CASSMGLAGGLETQYF
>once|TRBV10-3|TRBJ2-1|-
TGTGCCATCAGAGCCGAACCGACAGACAATGAGCAGTTCTTC
CAIRAEPTDNEQFF
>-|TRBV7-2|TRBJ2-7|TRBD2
TGTGCCAGCAGCTTAACCGGACTAGATACCCACGAGCAGTACTTC
CASSLTGLDTHEQYF
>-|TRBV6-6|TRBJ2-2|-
TGTGCCAGCAGTTCAGGGGCGAACACCGGGGAGCTGTTTTTT
CASSSGANTGELFF
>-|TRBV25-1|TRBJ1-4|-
TGTGCCAGCACCCCACGGTCGGGATTTGCAACTAATGAAAAACTGTTTTTT
CASTPRSGFATNEKLFF
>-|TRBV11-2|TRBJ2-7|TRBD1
TGTGCCAGCAGCTATACCGGGACAGGGATCTCCTACGAGCAGTACTTC
CASSYTGTGISYEQYF
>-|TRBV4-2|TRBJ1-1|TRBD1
TGTGCCAGCAGCCAACCAGGGACAGGGGGAAACACTGAAGCTTTCTTT
CASSQPGTGGNTEAFF
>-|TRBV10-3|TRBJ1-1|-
TGTGCCATCAGTGACGTACAGGGAACATTGCGGACTGAAGCTTTCTTT
CAISDVQGTLRTEAFF
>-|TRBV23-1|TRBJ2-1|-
TGCGCCAGCAGTCAATCGAGGGGGGGCCTTGAGCAGTTCTTC
CASSQSRGGLEQFF
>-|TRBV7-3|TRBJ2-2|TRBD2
TGTGCCAGCAGCTTTAGCGGGACAAAGGAGGCCGGGGAGCTGTTTTTT
CASSFSGTKEAGELFF
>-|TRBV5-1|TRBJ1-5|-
TGCGCCAGCAGCTTTCAGGGTACCGAGCCCCAGCATTTT
CASSFQGTEPQHF
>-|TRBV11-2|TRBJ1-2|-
TGTGCCAGCAGCTTAGGTACATCTGGCTACACCTTC
CASSLGTSGYTF
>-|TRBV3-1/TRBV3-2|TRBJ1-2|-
TGTGCCAGCAGCCAATCGGGACCGGCGGGGTTATGGGGCTACACCTTC
CASSQSGPAGLWGYTF
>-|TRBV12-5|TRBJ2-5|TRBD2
TGTGCTAGTGGATCCGGACTAGCGGGGTTCCAAGAGACCCAGTACTTC
CASGSGLAGFQETQYF
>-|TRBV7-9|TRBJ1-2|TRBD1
TGTGCCAGCAGCCCGTGGGACAGAGGGAACACCTTC
CASSPWDRGNTF
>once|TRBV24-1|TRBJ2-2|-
TGTGCCACAGAGGGAGCAAACACCGGGGAGCTGTTTTTT
CATEGANTGELFF
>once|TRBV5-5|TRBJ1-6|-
TGTGCCAGCACTCCCTTATTGGCTGGTAATTCACCCCTCCACTTT
CASTPLLAGNSPLHF
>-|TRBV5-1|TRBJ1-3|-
TGCGCCAGCAGTAATGGTGCTACCCTAGGCTCTGGAAACACCATATATTTT
CASSNGATLGSGNTIYF
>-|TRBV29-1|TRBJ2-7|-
TGCAGCGTTTATACTAACTACGAGCAGTACTTC
CSVYTNYEQYF
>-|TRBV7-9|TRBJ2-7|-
TGTGCCAGCAGGACTTCGTCTCAGGGGACCTACGAGCAGTACTTC
CASRTSSQGTYEQYF
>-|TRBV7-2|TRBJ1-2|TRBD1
TGTGCCAGCAGCTTCAGGACAGGGGGCTATGGCTACACCTTC
CASSFRTGGYGYTF
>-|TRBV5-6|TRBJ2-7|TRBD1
TGTGCCAGCAGCTTGGGGGACAGGGCCTACGAGCAGTACTTC
CASSLGDRAYEQYF
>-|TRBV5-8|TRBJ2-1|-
TGTGCCAGCAGCTTGGGGTACAGCTCCTACAATGAGCAGTTCTTC
CASSLGYSSYNEQFF
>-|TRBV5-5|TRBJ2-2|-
TGTGCCAGCAGCTCGGCGGGTCACAGGAACACCGGGGAGCTGTTTTTT
CASSSAGHRNTGELFF
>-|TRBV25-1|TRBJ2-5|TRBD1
TGTGCCAGCAGTGAAAACAGACAGGGTGAGACCCAGTACTTC
CASSENRQGETQYF